One sample yielded the 20 T cell receptor beta chains listed below, sequenced in a study of blood T cell repertoires in COVID-19. TCRdb's copy holds only in-frame clones and misses some; the assay was immunoSEQ multiplex PCR. Of approximately 70,000 clones detected, about 91% appear once; the ten largest clones hold around 6.4%. What was sequenced was peripheral blood. The receptors were sampled from a woman in her 70s with acute or convalescent COVID-19.

This chain joins TRBV6-5 and TRBJ1-5; 11 nucleotides line up with TRBD1. The CDR3 is 14 amino acids. CDR1 and CDR2 (germline): MNHEY, SVGAGI. V gave up 6 bases and J gave up 5 bases; unmatched junction bases: 3. This CDR3 reads CASRGQGGDQPQHF. In DNA, the CDR3 is TGTGCCAGCAGGGGACAGGGGGGTGATCAGCCCCAGCATTTT.

The chain couples TRBV7-8 to TRBJ1-6; perhaps TRBD1 as D (5 bases). The CDR3 loop spans 17 amino acids. Trimming cost V 1 base and J 7 bases, with 17 bases left between them. Germline loops: CDR1 SGHVS, CDR2 FQNEAQ. DNA of the CDR3: TGTGCCAGCAGCTTAGGGTTACGAGGCAGGGTGAATTCACCCCTCCACTTT. As protein: CASSLGLRGRVNSPLHF.

CDR3 sequence reads: CSVLGQATIRAFF. The DNA of the CDR3 is TGCAGCGTACTGGGACAGGCTACAATTAGGGCTTTCTTT. This chain joins TRBV29-1 and TRBJ1-1; 8 bases line up with TRBD1. The CDR3 extends over 13 amino acids. After removal of 6 bases from V and 11 bases from J, the junction contained 14 bases not matched to a gene. The germline V gene has CDR1 SQVTM and CDR2 ANQGSEA.

This clone was seen just once. The chain has TRBV7-9 and TRBJ1-6, with D unclear. Germline CDR1 reads SEHNR; CDR2 reads FQNEAQ (reference sequence). The V end was cut by 2 bases, the J end by 5 bases, with 10 bases between. CDR3 size: 15 residues. CDR3 DNA sequence: TGTGCCAGCAGCTTAAGACCAGGCGATAATTCACCCCTCCACTTT. This codes for CASSLRPGDNSPLHF. The full variable domain, completed using reference TRBV7-9 and TRBJ1-6, is DTGVSQNPRHKITKRGQNVTFRCDPISEHNRLYWYRQTLGQGPEFLTYFQNEAQLEKSRLLSDRFSAERPKGSFSTLEIQRTEQGDSAMYLCASSLRPGDNSPLHFGNGTRLTVT.

V gene TRBV4-1 combines with J gene TRBJ1-5, with D unresolved. The CDR3 is 13 amino acids. The germline V gene has CDR1 MGHRA and CDR2 YSYEKL. V was clipped by 0 bases and J by 7 bases, with 7 bases between them. CDR3 sequence (DNA): TGCGCCAGCAGCCAAGACGTCGTCCAGCCCCAGCATTTT. Its protein product is CASSQDVVQPQHF.

This chain connects TRBV28 to TRBJ2-7, with D possibly being TRBD2 (5 bases). Between the trimmed V and J ends, which lost 6 bases and 0 bases, there was a span of 15 bases. Germline CDR1 and CDR2: MDHEN and SYDVKM. The CDR3 length is 15 residues. The CDR3 spells CASSPILGSSYEQYF. CDR3 sequence (DNA): TGTGCCAGCAGCCCTATCCTGGGGAGCTCCTACGAGCAGTACTTC.

This chain uses TRBV7-8 with TRBJ2-7, with TRBD2 matching 10 bases. CDR1 and CDR2 (germline): SGHVS, FQNEAQ. V trimming: 4 bases; J trimming: 3 bases; junction bases outside the gene matches: 6. There are 15 residues in the CDR3. The DNA of the CDR3 is TGTGCCAGCAGCTCCCAGTCTAGCGGGGGCTACGAGCAGTACTTC. Protein sequence: CASSSQSSGGYEQYF.

Only one count was recorded for this clone. V gene TRBV5-4 combines with J gene TRBJ1-4; D is possibly TRBD1 (5 bases). Germline values: CDR1 SGHNT, CDR2 YYREEE (reference sequence). The CDR3 contains 14 residues. Between the trimmed V and J ends, which lost 3 bases and 5 bases, there was a span of 11 bases. The CDR3 nucleotides are TGTGCCAGCAGCTATTCAGGGCGGAATGAAAAACTGTTTTTT. Translation gives CASSYSGRNEKLFF. Together with reference TRBV5-4 and TRBJ1-4, the CDR3 gives the full variable domain: ETGVTQSPTHLIKTRGQQVTLRCSSQSGHNTVSWYQQALGQGPQFIFQYYREEENGRGNFPPRFSGLQFPNYSSELNVNALELDDSALYLCASSYSGRNEKLFFGSGTQLSVL.

About this clone itself: One junction end does not reproduce the germline sequence, and a read error may be involved. V usage is TRBV18 and J usage is TRBJ1-2, with 9 nucleotides matching TRBD1. CDR3 length: 15 residues. Looked up from germline, CDR1 is KGHSH and CDR2 is LQKENI. The CDR3 DNA is TGTGCCAGCGCACCGGGACAGGGAAGCTCCTATGGCTACACCTTC. Protein product: CASAPGQGSSYGYTF. Together with reference TRBV18 and TRBJ1-2, the CDR3 gives the full variable domain: NAGVMQNPRHLVRRRGQEARLRCSPMKGHSHVYWYRQLPEEGLKFMVYLQKENIIDESGMPKERFSAEFPKEGPSILRIQQVVRGDSAAYFCASAPGQGSSYGYTFGSGTRLTVV.

V usage is TRBV30 and J usage is TRBJ1-4; D not resolved. The germline V gene encodes CDR1 GTSNPN and CDR2 SVGIG (reference sequence). V was clipped by 1 base and J by 0 bases, with 12 bases between them. This CDR3 region has 16 residues. This CDR3 is CAWSGESRSTNEKLFF. CDR3 bases: TGTGCCTGGAGTGGAGAGAGCCGATCAACTAATGAAAAACTGTTTTTT.

The chain couples TRBV29-1 to TRBJ2-7, with 14 bases fitting TRBD2. The trim removed 7 bases at V and 7 bases at J, leaving 6 bases unmatched. CDR3 length equals 13 residues. Germline CDR1 SQVTM, CDR2 ANQGSEA. The CDR3 DNA reads TGCAGCGCCCGGACTAGCGGGGGGAGGGAGCAGTACTTC. Protein sequence: CSARTSGGREQYF.

In DNA, the CDR3 is TGTGCCAGCAGCGCCCGTGGGGGACAGGGGAATGGCTACACCTTC. It encodes CASSARGGQGNGYTF. The chain links TRBV9 to TRBJ1-2; 10 bases align to TRBD1. After removal of 3 bases from V and 6 bases from J, the junction contained 8 bases not matched to a gene. CDR1 and CDR2 (germline): SGDLS, YYNGEE. The CDR3 loop spans 15 amino acids.

This chain uses TRBV27 with TRBJ1-2; D unresolved. V lost 0 bases and J lost 2, with 7 bases in between. The CDR3 covers 14 residues. Germline V gives CDR1 MNHEY, CDR2 SMNVEV (reference sequence). For the CDR3, the DNA is TGTGCCAGCAGTTTATCGCGGCAGAACTATGGCTACACCTTC. Its translation: CASSLSRQNYGYTF.

The chain joins TRBV6-6 to TRBJ1-3; 8 nucleotides align to TRBD1. V lost 7 bases and J lost 6; bases outside the gene matches: 5. Germline V gene sequence: CDR1 MNHNY, CDR2 SVGAGI (reference sequence). This CDR3 contains 13 residues. The CDR3 loop is CASKLDRENTIYF. Here the CDR3 DNA reads TGTGCCAGCAAACTGGACAGGGAAAACACCATATATTTT.

This sequence joins TRBV6-6 and TRBJ1-6; unclear D gene. The V end lost 5 bases, the J end lost 8 bases, and 13 bases lay between the germline ends. The V gene's germline CDR1 is MNHNY and CDR2 SVGAGI (reference sequence). This CDR3 has 14 amino acids. In DNA, the CDR3 is TGTGCCAGCAGTAAAGGCATCGGGGATTCACCCCTCCACTTT. This sequence encodes CASSKGIGDSPLHF.

The chain joins TRBV6-2 or TRBV6-3 to TRBJ2-1, with 7 bases matching TRBD2. This CDR3 has 16 amino acids. V lost 6 bases to trimming and J lost 3 bases; unmatched junction nucleotides: 11. Germline CDR1 MNHEY, CDR2 SVGEGT. This CDR3 reads CASSPPQRGYYNEQFF. The CDR3 coding sequence is TGTGCCAGCAGCCCCCCGCAGCGGGGCTACTACAATGAGCAGTTCTTC.

The rearrangement joins TRBV4-2 to TRBJ1-2; D possibly corresponds to TRBD1 (5 bases). The germline V gene has CDR1 LGHNA and CDR2 YNFKEQ. V gave up 1 base and J gave up 2 bases, with 11 bases separating them. The CDR3 consists of 15 residues. The DNA for the CDR3 is TGTGCCAGCAGCCAAGGGCAGGGAGGGAACTATGGCTACACCTTC. Translating gives CASSQGQGGNYGYTF.

The CDR3 DNA is TGTGCCAGCAGTTACCACTCCGGGACAACCTATGGCTACACCTTC. It translates to CASSYHSGTTYGYTF. This rearrangement joins TRBV6-2 or TRBV6-3 to TRBJ1-2; maybe TRBD1 (6 bases). Trimming left V 2 bases short and J 4 bases short, with 14 bases between. The CDR3 totals 15 residues. CDR1 and CDR2 from the germline V gene are MNHEY and SVGEGT.

The rearrangement uses TRBV6-5 and TRBJ1-5, with D possibly matching TRBD1 (5 bases). V was trimmed by 4 bases and J by 7 bases, leaving 14 bases between them. This CDR3 is 14 amino acids long. Germline V gene sequence: CDR1 MNHEY, CDR2 SVGAGI. CDR3 nucleotide sequence: TGTGCCAGCAGTTTAGCCCGGCAGGGCCAGCCCCAGCATTTT. Translated: CASSLARQGQPQHF.

The gene calls are TRBV29-1 and TRBJ1-2; weak D call: TRBD1 (5 bases). The germline V and J ends were trimmed by 5 bases and 6 bases, with 10 bases remaining between them. Germline V gene data show CDR1 as SQVTM and CDR2 as ANQGSEA. The CDR3 runs to 11 residues. CDR3 loop: CSVSRGDGYTF. The DNA of the CDR3 is TGCAGCGTTTCAAGGGGTGATGGCTACACCTTC.